This section outlines one T cell receptor beta chain sequence together with its context. The data are from a study of response to subunit inactivated influenza vaccine. The CDR3 runs 16 residues. From the RT-PCR reads, TCRdb called clonotypes with MiXCR, one entry per CDR3 protein. Found here are 650,000 to 800,000 distinct CDR3 sequences, around 14% of them singletons; the top ten hold 6.5% to 8.5%. The sample was PBMCs from blood, taken 14 to 15 days before vaccination. The clonotype originates from a man aged 45 to 65 who received an inactivated influenza vaccine. The rearrangement links TRBV21-1 to TRBJ2-1; the table's D call of TRBD2 was not tested on the DNA. TRBV21-1 is a known pseudogene. CDR3 coding DNA: TGTGCCAGCAGCAAAGAAAGGACCCTTCCTCACAATGAGCAGTTCTTC. Translating it yields CASSKERTLPHNEQFF.